This TCR beta chain was captured in a study of blood T cells in healthy people across ages. Study conclusions and caveats: When set beside aged donors, long-lived donors presented more naive CD4+ cells and higher diversity. Roughly linearly, TCR beta diversity per million T cells fell as age increased.

This CDR3 region has 14 residues. Germline values: CDR1 ENHRY, CDR2 SYGVKD. The V gene lost 5 bases and the J gene lost 6 bases, with 14 bases spanning the gap. Each sample yielded at least 6 million isolated PBMCs. Next came a second PCR, run for about 7 to 12 cycles, which used a sample-barcoded 5' primer along with a J-beta primer mix. Every individual sample yielded 2.5 million or more paired-end reads (each containing CDR3). TCRdb re-derived calls from the 5' RACE reads in MiXCR, one entry per CDR3 protein. The sample yields roughly 1,500,000 distinct CDR3 sequences, about 32% seen once. This clonotype came up a few times. Antigen: not known.

The sample taken for sequencing was blood. This receptor was identified in a young woman in good health. The chain combines TRBV10-3 with TRBJ1-5; D gene ambiguous. The CDR3 region has the DNA TGTGCCATCAGTCCCGGTACCTTGTCTCAGCCCCAGCATTTT. It is translated as CAISPGTLSQPQHF.